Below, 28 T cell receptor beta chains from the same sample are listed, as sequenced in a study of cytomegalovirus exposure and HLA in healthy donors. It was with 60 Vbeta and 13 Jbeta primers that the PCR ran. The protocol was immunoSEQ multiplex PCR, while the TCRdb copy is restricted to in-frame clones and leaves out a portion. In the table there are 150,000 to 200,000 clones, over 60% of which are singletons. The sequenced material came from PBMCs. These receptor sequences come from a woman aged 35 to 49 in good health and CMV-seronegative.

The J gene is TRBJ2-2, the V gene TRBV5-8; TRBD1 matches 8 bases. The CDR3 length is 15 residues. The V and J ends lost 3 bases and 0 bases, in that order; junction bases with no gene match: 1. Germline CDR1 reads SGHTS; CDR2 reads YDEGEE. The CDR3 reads CASSSDRANTGELFF. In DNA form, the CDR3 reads TGTGCCAGCAGCTCGGACAGGGCGAACACCGGGGAGCTGTTTTTT.

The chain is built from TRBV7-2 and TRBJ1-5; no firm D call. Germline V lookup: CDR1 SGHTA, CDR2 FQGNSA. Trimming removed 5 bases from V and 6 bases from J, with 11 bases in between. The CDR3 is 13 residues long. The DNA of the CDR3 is TGTGCCAGCAGCCCGGATCGGAGTCAGCCCCAGCATTTT. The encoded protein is CASSPDRSQPQHF. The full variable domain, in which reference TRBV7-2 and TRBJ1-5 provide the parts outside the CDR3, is GAGVSQSPSNKVTEKGKDVELRCDPISGHTALYWYRQSLGQGLEFLIYFQGNSAPDKSGLPSDRFSAERTGGSVSTLTIQRTQQEDSAVYLCASSPDRSQPQHFGDGTRLSIL.

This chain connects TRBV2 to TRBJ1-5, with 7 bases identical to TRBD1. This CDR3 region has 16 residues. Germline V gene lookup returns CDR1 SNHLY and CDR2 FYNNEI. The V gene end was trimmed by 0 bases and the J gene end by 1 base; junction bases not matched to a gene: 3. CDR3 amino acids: CASSEAYRGSNQPQHF. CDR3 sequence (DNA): TGTGCCAGCAGTGAAGCATACAGGGGAAGCAATCAGCCCCAGCATTTT.

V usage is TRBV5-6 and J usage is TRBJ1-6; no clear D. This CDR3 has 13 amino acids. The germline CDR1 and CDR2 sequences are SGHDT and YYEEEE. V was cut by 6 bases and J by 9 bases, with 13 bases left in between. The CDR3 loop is CASKEQNSSPLHF. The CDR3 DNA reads TGTGCCAGCAAGGAACAAAACAGTTCACCCCTCCACTTT.

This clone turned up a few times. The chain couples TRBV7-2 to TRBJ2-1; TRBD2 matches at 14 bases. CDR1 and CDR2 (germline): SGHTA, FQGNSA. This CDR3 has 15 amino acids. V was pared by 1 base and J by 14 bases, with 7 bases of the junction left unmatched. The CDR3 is CASSLGLAGGHGEFF. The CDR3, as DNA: TGTGCCAGCAGCTTAGGACTAGCGGGGGGGCACGGCGAGTTCTTC.

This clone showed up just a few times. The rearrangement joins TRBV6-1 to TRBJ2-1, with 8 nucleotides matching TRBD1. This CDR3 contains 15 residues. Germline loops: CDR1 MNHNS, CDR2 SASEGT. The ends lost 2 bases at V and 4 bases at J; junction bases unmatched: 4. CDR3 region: CASSENRGAYNEQFF. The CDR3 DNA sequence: TGTGCCAGCAGTGAAAACAGGGGGGCTTACAATGAGCAGTTCTTC.

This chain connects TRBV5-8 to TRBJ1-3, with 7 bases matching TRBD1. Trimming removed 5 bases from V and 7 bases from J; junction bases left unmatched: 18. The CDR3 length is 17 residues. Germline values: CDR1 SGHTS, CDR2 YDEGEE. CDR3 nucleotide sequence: TGTGCCAGCAGACGAAGAGGGGGGACAGTCTCAAGTAACACCATATATTTT. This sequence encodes CASRRRGGTVSSNTIYF.

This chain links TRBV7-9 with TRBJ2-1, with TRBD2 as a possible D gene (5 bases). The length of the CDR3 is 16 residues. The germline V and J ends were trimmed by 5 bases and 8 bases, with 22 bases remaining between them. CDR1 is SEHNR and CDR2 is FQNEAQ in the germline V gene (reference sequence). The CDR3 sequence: CASSRGWAGPSDEQFF. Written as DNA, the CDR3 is TGTGCCAGCAGCCGAGGGTGGGCAGGACCGTCGGATGAGCAGTTCTTC.

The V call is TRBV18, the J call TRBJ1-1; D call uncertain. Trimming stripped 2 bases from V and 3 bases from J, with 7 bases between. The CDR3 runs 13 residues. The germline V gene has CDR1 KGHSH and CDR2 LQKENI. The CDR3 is CASSPRSDTEAFF. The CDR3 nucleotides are TGTGCCAGCTCACCAAGGAGCGACACTGAAGCTTTCTTT.

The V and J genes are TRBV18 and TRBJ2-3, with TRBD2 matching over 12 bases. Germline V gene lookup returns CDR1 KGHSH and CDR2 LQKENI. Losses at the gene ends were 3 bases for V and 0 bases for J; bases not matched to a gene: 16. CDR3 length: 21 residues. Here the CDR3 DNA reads TGTGCCAGCTCACCTTTAGGACCTAGCGGGGGGGCTGCTTGGAGCACAGATACGCAGTATTTT. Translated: CASSPLGPSGGAAWSTDTQYF.

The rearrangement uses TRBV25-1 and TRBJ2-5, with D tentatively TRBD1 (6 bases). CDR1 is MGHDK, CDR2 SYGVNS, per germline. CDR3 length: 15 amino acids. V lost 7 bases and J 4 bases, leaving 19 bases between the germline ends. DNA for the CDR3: TGTGCCAGCACGCCCCAGGGGAGTTTTAGAGAGACCCAGTACTTC. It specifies CASTPQGSFRETQYF.

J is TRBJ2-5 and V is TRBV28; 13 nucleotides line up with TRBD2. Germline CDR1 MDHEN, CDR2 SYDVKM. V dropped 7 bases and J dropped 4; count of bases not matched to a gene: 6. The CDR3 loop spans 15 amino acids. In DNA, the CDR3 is TGTGCCAGCAACCAACTAGCGGGGGGGGGAGAGACCCAGTACTTC. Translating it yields CASNQLAGGGETQYF.

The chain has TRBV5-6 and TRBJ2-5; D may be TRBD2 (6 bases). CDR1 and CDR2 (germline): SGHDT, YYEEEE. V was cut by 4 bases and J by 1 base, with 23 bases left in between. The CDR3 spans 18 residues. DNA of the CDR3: TGTGCCAGCAGCCCTAAAAGGAGGGGTCTAGCACCCCAAGAGACCCAGTACTTC. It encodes CASSPKRRGLAPQETQYF.

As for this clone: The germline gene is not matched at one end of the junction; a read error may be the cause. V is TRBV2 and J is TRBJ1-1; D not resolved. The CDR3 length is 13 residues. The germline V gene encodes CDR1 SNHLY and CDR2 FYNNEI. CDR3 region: CTSSGRERTEAFF. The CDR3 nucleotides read TGTACCAGCAGTGGGCGGGAGCGTACTGAAGCTTTCTTT.

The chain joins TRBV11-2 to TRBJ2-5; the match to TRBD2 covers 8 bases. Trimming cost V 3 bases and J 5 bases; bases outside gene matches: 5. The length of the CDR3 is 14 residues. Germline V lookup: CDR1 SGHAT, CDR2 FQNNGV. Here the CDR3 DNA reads TGTGCCAGCAGCTTCGGGGGGGCCAGGGAGACCCAGTACTTC. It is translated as CASSFGGARETQYF.

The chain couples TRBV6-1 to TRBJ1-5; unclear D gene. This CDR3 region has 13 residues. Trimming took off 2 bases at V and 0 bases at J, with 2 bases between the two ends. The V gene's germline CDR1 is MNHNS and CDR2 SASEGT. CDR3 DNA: TGTGCCAGCAGTGAACGTAGCAATCAGCCCCAGCATTTT. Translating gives CASSERSNQPQHF.

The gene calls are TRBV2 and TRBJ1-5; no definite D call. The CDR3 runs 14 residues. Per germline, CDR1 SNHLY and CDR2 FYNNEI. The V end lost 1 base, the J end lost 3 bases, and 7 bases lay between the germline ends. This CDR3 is CASSEDTFNQPQHF. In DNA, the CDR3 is TGTGCCAGCAGTGAAGACACATTCAATCAGCCCCAGCATTTT. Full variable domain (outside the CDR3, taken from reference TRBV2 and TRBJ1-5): EPEVTQTPSHQVTQMGQEVILRCVPISNHLYFYWYRQILGQKVEFLVSFYNNEISEKSEIFDDQFSVERPDGSNFTLKIRSTKLEDSAMYFCASSEDTFNQPQHFGDGTRLSIL.

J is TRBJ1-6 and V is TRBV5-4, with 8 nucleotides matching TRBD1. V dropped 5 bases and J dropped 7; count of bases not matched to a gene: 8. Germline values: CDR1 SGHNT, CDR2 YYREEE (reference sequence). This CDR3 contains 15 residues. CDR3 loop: CASSRGQGKNSPLHF. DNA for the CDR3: TGTGCCAGCAGTCGCGGACAGGGCAAGAATTCACCCCTCCACTTT.

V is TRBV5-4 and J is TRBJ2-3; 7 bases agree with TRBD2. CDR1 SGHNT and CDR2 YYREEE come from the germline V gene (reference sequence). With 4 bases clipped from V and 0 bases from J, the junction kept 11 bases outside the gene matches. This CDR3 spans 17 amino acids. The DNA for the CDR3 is TGTGCCAGCAGCCGTTGGGTGAGCGGGGTAAGCACAGATACGCAGTATTTT. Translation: CASSRWVSGVSTDTQYF.

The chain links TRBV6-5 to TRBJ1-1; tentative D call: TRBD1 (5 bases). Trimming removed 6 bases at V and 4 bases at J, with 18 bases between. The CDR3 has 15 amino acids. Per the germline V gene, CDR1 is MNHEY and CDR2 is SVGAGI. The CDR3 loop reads CASRRRQIPITEAFF. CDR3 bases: TGTGCCAGCAGGCGTAGACAGATACCCATCACTGAAGCTTTCTTT.

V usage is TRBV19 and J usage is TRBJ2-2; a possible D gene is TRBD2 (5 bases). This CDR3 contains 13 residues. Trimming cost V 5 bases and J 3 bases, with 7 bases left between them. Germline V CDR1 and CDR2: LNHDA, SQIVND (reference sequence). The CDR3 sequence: CASSRGYTGELFF. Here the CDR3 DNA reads TGTGCCAGTAGTCGGGGTTACACCGGGGAGCTGTTTTTT.

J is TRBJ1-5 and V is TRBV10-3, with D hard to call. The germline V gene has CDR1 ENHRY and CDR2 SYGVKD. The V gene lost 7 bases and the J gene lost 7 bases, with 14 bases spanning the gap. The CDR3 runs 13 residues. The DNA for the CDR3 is TGTGCCATCACTTCTAGTACCTCCCAGCCCCAGCATTTT. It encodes CAITSSTSQPQHF.

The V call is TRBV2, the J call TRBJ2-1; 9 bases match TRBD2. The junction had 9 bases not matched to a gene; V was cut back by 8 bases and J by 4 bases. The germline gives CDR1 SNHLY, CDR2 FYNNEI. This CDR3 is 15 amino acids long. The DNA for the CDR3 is TGTGCCAGCGGCAACAGCGGGGGGTCGTACAATGAGCAGTTCTTC. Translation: CASGNSGGSYNEQFF.

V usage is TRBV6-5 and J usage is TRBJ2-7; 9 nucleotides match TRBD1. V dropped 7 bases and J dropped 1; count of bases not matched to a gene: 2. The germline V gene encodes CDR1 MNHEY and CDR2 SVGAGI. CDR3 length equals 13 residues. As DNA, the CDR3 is TGTGCCAGCAAGGGGACAGGGTCCTACGAGCAGTACTTC. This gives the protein CASKGTGSYEQYF.

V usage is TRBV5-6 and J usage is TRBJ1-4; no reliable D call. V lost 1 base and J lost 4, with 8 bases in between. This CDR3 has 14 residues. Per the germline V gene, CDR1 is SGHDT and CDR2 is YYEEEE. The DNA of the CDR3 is TGTGCCAGCAGCTTGTTCCAATTTAATGAAAAACTGTTTTTT. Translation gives CASSLFQFNEKLFF.

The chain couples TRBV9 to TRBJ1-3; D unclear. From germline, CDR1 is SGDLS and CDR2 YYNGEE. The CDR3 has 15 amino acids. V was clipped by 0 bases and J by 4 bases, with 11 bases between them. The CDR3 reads CASSVEPLGGNTIYF. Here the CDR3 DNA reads TGTGCCAGCAGCGTAGAACCCCTCGGGGGAAACACCATATATTTT.

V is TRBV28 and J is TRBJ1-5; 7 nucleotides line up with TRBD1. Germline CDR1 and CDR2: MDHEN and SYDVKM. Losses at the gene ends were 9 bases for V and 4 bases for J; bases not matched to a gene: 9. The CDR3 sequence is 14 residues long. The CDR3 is CASNPGQINQPQHF. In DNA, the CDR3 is TGTGCCAGTAACCCGGGACAGATAAATCAGCCCCAGCATTTT.

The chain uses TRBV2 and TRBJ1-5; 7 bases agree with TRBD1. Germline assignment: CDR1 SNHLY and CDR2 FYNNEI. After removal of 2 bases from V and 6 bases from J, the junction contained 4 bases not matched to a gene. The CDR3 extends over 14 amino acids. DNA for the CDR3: TGTGCCAGCAGTGAAAGGACAGGCGGTCAGCCCCAGCATTTT. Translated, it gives CASSERTGGQPQHF.